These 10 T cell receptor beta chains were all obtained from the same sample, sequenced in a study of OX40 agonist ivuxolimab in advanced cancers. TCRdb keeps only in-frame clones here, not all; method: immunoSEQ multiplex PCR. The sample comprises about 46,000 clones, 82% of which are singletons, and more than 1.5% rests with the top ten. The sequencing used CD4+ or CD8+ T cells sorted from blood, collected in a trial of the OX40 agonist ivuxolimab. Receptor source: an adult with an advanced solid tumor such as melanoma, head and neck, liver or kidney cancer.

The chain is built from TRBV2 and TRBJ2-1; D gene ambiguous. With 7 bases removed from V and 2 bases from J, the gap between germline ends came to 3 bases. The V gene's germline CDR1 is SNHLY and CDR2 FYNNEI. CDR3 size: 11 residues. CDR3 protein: CASTAYNEQFF. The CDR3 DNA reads TGTGCCAGCACCGCCTACAATGAGCAGTTCTTC.

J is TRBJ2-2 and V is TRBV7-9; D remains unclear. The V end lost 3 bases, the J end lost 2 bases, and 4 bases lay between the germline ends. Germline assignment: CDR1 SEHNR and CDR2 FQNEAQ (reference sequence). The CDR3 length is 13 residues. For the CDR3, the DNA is TGTGCCAGCAGCTTGTATAACACCGGGGAGCTGTTTTTT. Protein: CASSLYNTGELFF.

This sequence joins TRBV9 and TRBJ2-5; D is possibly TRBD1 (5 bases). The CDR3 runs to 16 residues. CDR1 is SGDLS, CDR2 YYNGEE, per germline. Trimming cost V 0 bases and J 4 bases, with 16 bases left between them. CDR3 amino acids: CASSVASSGYGETQYF. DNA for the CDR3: TGTGCCAGCAGCGTAGCCAGTTCAGGGTACGGAGAGACCCAGTACTTC.

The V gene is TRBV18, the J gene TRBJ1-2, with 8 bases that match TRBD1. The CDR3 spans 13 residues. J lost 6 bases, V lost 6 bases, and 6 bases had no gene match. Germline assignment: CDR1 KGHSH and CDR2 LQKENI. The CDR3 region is CASSQGQGDGYTF. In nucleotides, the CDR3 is TGTGCCAGCTCCCAAGGACAGGGAGATGGCTACACCTTC.

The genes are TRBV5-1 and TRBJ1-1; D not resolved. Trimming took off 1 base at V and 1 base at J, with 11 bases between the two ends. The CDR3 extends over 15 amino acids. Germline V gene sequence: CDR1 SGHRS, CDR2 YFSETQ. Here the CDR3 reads CASSLIPLGNTEAFF. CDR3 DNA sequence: TGCGCCAGCAGCTTGATCCCACTGGGGAACACTGAAGCTTTCTTT.

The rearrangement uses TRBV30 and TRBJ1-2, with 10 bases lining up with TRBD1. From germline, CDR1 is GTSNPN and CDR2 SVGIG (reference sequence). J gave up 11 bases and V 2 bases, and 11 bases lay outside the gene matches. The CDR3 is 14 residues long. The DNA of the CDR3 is TGTGCCTGGAGTTCTGAGTCGGGACAGGGGAGATACACCTTC. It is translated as CAWSSESGQGRYTF.

The CDR3 DNA sequence: TGTGCCTGGAGTGCACAGGGGGCTTTTGGCTACACCTTC. Translation gives CAWSAQGAFGYTF. The chain carries TRBV30 and TRBJ1-2; 9 bases are a match to TRBD1. The CDR3 is made up of 13 amino acids. The V segment lost 1 base and the J segment 7 bases; nucleotides outside the gene matches: 4. Germline loops: CDR1 GTSNPN, CDR2 SVGIG (reference sequence).

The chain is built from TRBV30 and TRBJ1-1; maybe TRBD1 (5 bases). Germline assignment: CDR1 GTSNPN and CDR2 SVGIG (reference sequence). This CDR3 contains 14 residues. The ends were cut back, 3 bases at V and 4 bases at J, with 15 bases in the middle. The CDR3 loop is CAWRAKAGSTEAFF. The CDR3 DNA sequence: TGTGCCTGGAGAGCGAAAGCAGGGAGCACTGAAGCTTTCTTT.

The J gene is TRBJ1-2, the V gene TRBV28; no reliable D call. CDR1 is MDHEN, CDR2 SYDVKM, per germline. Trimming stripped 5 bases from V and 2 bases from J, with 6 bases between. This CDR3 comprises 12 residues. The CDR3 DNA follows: TGTGCCAGCAGTCCGTCGAACTATGGCTACACCTTC. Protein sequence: CASSPSNYGYTF.

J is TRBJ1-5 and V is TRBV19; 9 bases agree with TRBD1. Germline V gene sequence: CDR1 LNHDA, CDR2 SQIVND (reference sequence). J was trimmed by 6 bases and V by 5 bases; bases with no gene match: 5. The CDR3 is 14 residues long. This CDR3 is CASSGDRVRQPQHF. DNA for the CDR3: TGTGCCAGTAGTGGGGACAGGGTTCGTCAGCCCCAGCATTTT.